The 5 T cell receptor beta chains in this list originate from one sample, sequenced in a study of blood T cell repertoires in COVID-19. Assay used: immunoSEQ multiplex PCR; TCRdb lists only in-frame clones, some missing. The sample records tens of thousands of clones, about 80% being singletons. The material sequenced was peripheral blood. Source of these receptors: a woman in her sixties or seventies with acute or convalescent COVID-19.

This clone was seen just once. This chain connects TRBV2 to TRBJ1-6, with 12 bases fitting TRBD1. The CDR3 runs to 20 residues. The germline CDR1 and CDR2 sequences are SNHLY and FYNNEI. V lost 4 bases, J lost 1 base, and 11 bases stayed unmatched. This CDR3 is CASSALQGQGAVSYNSPLHF. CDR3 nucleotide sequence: TGTGCCAGCAGTGCCCTTCAGGGACAGGGGGCAGTGTCCTATAATTCACCCCTCCACTTT.

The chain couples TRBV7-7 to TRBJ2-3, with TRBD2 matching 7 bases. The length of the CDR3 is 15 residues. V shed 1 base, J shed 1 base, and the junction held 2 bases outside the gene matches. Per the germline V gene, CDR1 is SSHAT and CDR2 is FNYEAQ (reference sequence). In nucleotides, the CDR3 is TGTGCCAGCAGCTTAGGGGGGGGACGCACAGATACGCAGTATTTT. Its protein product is CASSLGGGRTDTQYF.

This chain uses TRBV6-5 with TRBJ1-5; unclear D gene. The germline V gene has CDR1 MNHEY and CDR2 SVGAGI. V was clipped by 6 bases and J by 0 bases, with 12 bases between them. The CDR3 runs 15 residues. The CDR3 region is CASRVAQYSNQPQHF. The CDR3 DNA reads TGTGCCAGCAGGGTGGCACAATATAGCAATCAGCCCCAGCATTTT.

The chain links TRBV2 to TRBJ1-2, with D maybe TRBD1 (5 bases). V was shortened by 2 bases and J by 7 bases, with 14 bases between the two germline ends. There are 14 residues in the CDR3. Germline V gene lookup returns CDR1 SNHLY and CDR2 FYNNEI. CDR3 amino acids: CASSESLGRSGYTF. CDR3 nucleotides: TGTGCCAGCAGTGAATCTTTGGGGCGGAGTGGCTACACCTTC.

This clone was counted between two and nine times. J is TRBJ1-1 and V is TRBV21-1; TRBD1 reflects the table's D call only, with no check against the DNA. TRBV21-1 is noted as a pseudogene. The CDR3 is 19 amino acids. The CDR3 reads CASSKGLRTGREWDTEAFF. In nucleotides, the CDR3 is TGTGCCAGCAGCAAAGGCCTTAGGACAGGGCGTGAGTGGGACACTGAAGCTTTCTTT.